These 18 T cell receptor beta chains share one sample of origin, sequenced in a study of T cell responses to AZD1222 COVID-19 vaccine. Using immunoSEQ multiplex PCR, the repertoire was profiled, and TCRdb retains in-frame clones only, with some absent. The table includes 120,000 to 150,000 clones, roughly nine tenths detected once. Sequencing was performed on peripheral blood, taken 28 days after the second AZD1222 dose. These receptors were taken from an adult who received the AZD1222 COVID-19 vaccine.

The chain recombines TRBV19 with TRBJ2-1; D ambiguous. The V gene lost 1 base and the J gene lost 7 bases, with 20 bases spanning the gap. The CDR3 runs to 17 residues. The germline V gene has CDR1 LNHDA and CDR2 SQIVND (reference sequence). The CDR3 sequence: CASSIVWPDTTRNEQFF. The CDR3 nucleotides are TGTGCCAGTAGTATAGTTTGGCCGGATACTACTCGGAATGAGCAGTTCTTC.

The CDR3 nucleotides read TGTGCCAGCAGTTCCGGACAGGGAAAAGGGTATGGCTACACCTTC. This translates into CASSSGQGKGYGYTF. The genes are TRBV27 and TRBJ1-2; 8 bases agree with TRBD1. The CDR3 covers 15 residues. Germline V CDR1 and CDR2: MNHEY, SMNVEV (reference sequence). V dropped 4 bases and J dropped 5; count of bases not matched to a gene: 9.

The rearrangement joins TRBV7-2 to TRBJ2-3; 7 bases agree with TRBD1. CDR1 is SGHTA, CDR2 FQGNSA, per germline. This CDR3 has 16 amino acids. V lost 2 bases, J lost 3 bases, and 8 bases stayed unmatched. CDR3 coding DNA: TGTGCCAGCAGCTTACGCGAAGGGGGCCAAACAGATACGCAGTATTTT. Amino acids: CASSLREGGQTDTQYF.

The genes are TRBV5-1 and TRBJ2-1, with 9 bases lining up with TRBD2. In germline, CDR1 is SGHRS, CDR2 YFSETQ. The CDR3 consists of 15 residues. V was clipped by 4 bases and J by 2 bases; unmatched bases: 4. The CDR3 spells CASSTLAGPYNEQFF. DNA of the CDR3: TGCGCCAGCAGCACACTAGCGGGTCCCTACAATGAGCAGTTCTTC.

This clone was observed a few times. The chain recombines TRBV19 with TRBJ1-5; TRBD1 agrees at 7 bases. The V segment lost 3 bases and the J segment 1 base; nucleotides outside the gene matches: 6. This CDR3 is built from 16 residues. Per germline, CDR1 LNHDA and CDR2 SQIVND (reference sequence). The CDR3 DNA is TGTGCCAGTAGTATTCGGGTACAGGGGAGCAATCAGCCCCAGCATTTT. Its protein is CASSIRVQGSNQPQHF.

This chain joins TRBV27 and TRBJ1-5; TRBD1 is a possible D gene (5 bases). The ends were cut back, 5 bases at V and 6 bases at J, with 17 bases in the middle. CDR3 length equals 15 residues. Germline CDR1 reads MNHEY; CDR2 reads SMNVEV (reference sequence). This CDR3 reads CASSQYGGSGQPQHF. In DNA, the CDR3 is TGTGCCAGCAGTCAATACGGGGGTTCGGGTCAGCCCCAGCATTTT.

The chain combines TRBV6-2 or TRBV6-3 with TRBJ2-7; no definite D call. CDR1 is MNHEY and CDR2 is SVGEGT in the germline V gene. Trimming took 6 bases from V and 6 from J, leaving 18 bases between them. This CDR3 comprises 14 residues. The CDR3 here is CASSPPSLMGEQYF. In nucleotides, the CDR3 is TGTGCCAGCAGCCCTCCCTCACTCATGGGCGAGCAGTACTTC.

CDR3 in amino acids: CAWSWTVQETQYF. In DNA form, the CDR3 reads TGTGCCTGGAGCTGGACAGTCCAAGAGACCCAGTACTTC. V is TRBV30 and J is TRBJ2-5; TRBD1 is a possible D gene (6 bases). V was cut by 3 bases and J by 1 base, with 9 bases left in between. From germline, CDR1 is GTSNPN and CDR2 SVGIG (reference sequence). The CDR3 runs 13 residues. Full variable domain (remainder filled in from reference TRBV30 and TRBJ2-5): SQTIHQWPATLVQPVGSPLSLECTVEGTSNPNLYWYRQAAGRGLQLLFYSVGIGQISSEVPQNLSASRPQDRQFILSSKKLLLSDSGFYLCAWSWTVQETQYFGPGTRLLVL.

This clone was picked up a small number of times. The rearrangement links TRBV7-9 to TRBJ2-7; D is uncertain. The CDR3 length is 12 residues. Per the germline V gene, CDR1 is SEHNR and CDR2 is FQNEAQ (reference sequence). Trimming removed 1 base from V and 5 bases from J, with 6 bases in between. Here the CDR3 reads CASSLDYHEQYF. CDR3 nucleotides: TGTGCCAGCAGCTTAGATTATCACGAGCAGTACTTC.

V and J are TRBV7-3 and TRBJ1-6; the D gene is possibly TRBD1 (5 bases). Germline CDR1 and CDR2: SGHTA and FQGTGA. The CDR3 is made up of 14 amino acids. Trimming shortened V by 3 bases and J by 5 bases, and 8 bases separated the two germline ends. The CDR3 reads CASSLGQNNSPLHF. CDR3 bases: TGTGCCAGCAGCTTGGGGCAGAATAATTCACCCCTCCACTTT.

This chain links TRBV3-1 (or the pseudogene TRBV3-2) with TRBJ2-7, with 10 bases identical to TRBD2. Trimming took 2 bases from V and 2 from J; bases not matched to a gene: 6. The length of the CDR3 is 16 residues. Germline CDR1 is LGHDT and CDR2 is YNNKEL (reference sequence). As DNA, the CDR3 is TGTGCCAGCAGCCAACTAAGCGGGAGGGTCCCCTACGAGCAGTACTTC. This gives the protein CASSQLSGRVPYEQYF.

The chain has TRBV11-3 and TRBJ1-1; D is perhaps TRBD1 (5 bases). This CDR3 contains 13 residues. Trimming shortened V by 5 bases and J by 6 bases, and 13 bases separated the two germline ends. Germline values: CDR1 SGHNT, CDR2 YENEEA. The CDR3 sequence is CASSVPGRAEAFF. The CDR3 DNA reads as TGTGCCAGCAGCGTCCCAGGGCGTGCTGAAGCTTTCTTT.

The J gene is TRBJ2-1, the V gene TRBV4-1, with D perhaps being TRBD1 or TRBD2 (5 bases each). The length of the CDR3 is 14 residues. V gave up 0 bases and J gave up 8 bases, with 11 bases separating them. Per germline, CDR1 MGHRA and CDR2 YSYEKL. This CDR3 reads CASSQERDGDEQFF. CDR3 nucleotides: TGCGCCAGCAGCCAAGAACGGGACGGGGATGAGCAGTTCTTC.

The chain combines TRBV4-3 with TRBJ1-5; D is uncertain. CDR3 size: 13 residues. Trimming shortened V by 0 bases and J by 9 bases, and 9 bases separated the two germline ends. Per the germline V gene, CDR1 is LGHNA and CDR2 is YSLEER. CDR3 protein: CASSQDQEGPQHF. The CDR3 region has the DNA TGCGCCAGCAGCCAAGACCAGGAGGGGCCCCAGCATTTT.

The gene calls are TRBV7-9 and TRBJ2-2; 12 bases map to TRBD2. Per germline, CDR1 SEHNR and CDR2 FQNEAQ (reference sequence). The CDR3 totals 17 residues. Trimming at V came to 6 bases and at J to 4 bases, leaving 9 bases not matched to a gene. CDR3 DNA: TGTGCCAGCAGACACTCCCTAGCGGGAGGGGGCACCGGGGAGCTGTTTTTT. It encodes CASRHSLAGGGTGELFF.

This rearrangement joins TRBV11-3 to TRBJ2-5; D unresolved. V dropped 1 base and J dropped 5 bases, with 14 bases sitting between them. This CDR3 spans 15 amino acids. Germline CDR1 SGHNT, CDR2 YENEEA. This CDR3 is CASSLANSPLETQYF. The CDR3, as DNA: TGTGCCAGCAGCTTAGCTAACTCACCCCTTGAGACCCAGTACTTC. The full variable domain, rest sourced from reference TRBV11-3 and TRBJ2-5, is EAGVVQSPRYKIIEKKQPVAFWCNPISGHNTLYWYLQNLGQGPELLIRYENEEAVDDSQLPKDRFSAERLKGVDSTLKIQPAELGDSAVYLCASSLANSPLETQYFGPGTRLLVL.

V and J are TRBV4-3 and TRBJ2-1; D may be TRBD2 (6 bases). Germline values: CDR1 LGHNA, CDR2 YSLEER. The CDR3 totals 15 residues. The V and J ends lost 5 bases and 2 bases respectively, with 13 bases between them. The CDR3 loop is CASSGGIGTYNEQFF. The CDR3 coding sequence is TGCGCCAGCAGCGGGGGGATAGGTACCTACAATGAGCAGTTCTTC.

The chain is built from TRBV19 and TRBJ2-5; TRBD2 matches 8 bases. With 8 bases clipped from V and 2 bases from J, the junction kept 4 bases outside the gene matches. This CDR3 comprises 13 residues. CDR1 LNHDA and CDR2 SQIVND come from the germline V gene (reference sequence). The chain's CDR3 is CASSGGTQETQYF. For the CDR3, the DNA is TGTGCCAGTTCGGGGGGGACTCAAGAGACCCAGTACTTC.